This passage covers 6 T cell receptor beta chains from one sample sequenced in a study of OX40 agonist ivuxolimab in advanced cancers. Using immunoSEQ multiplex PCR, the repertoire was profiled, and TCRdb retains in-frame clones only, with some absent. In the table there are about 30,000 clones, roughly four fifths of which are singletons. The sequenced sample was CD4+ or CD8+ T cells sorted from blood, obtained in a trial of the OX40 agonist ivuxolimab. All receptors derive from an adult with an advanced solid tumor such as melanoma, head and neck, liver or kidney cancer.

The chain carries TRBV19 and TRBJ1-5, with D perhaps matching TRBD1 (5 bases). V lost 4 bases and J 6 bases, leaving 13 bases between the germline ends. The CDR3 is 14 amino acids. Germline CDR1 is LNHDA and CDR2 is SQIVND (reference sequence). The CDR3 DNA is TGTGCCAGTAGTAATACGGCCCAGGGTCAGCCCCAGCATTTT. It encodes CASSNTAQGQPQHF. Based on the CDR3 plus reference TRBV19 and TRBJ1-5, the full variable domain is DGGITQSPKYLFRKEGQNVTLSCEQNLNHDAMYWYRQDPGQGLRLIYYSQIVNDFQKGDIAEGYSVSREKKESFPLTVTSAQKNPTAFYLCASSNTAQGQPQHFGDGTRLSIL.

This chain joins TRBV6-1 and TRBJ2-1; TRBD2 might be the D (5 bases). This CDR3 comprises 11 residues. Trimming pared 2 bases from V and 9 bases from J, leaving 5 bases between. CDR1 is MNHNS and CDR2 is SASEGT in the germline V gene. The CDR3 nucleotides are TGTGCCAGCAGTGAACGGGGTGAGCAGTTCTTC. Its protein is CASSERGEQFF.

The DNA of the CDR3 is TGCGCCAGCAGCCCAGGACAGGGTTATGAGACCCAGTACTTC. Translating gives CASSPGQGYETQYF. The J gene is TRBJ2-5, the V gene TRBV5-1; 8 bases map to TRBD1. The CDR3 spans 14 residues. The trim removed 4 bases at V and 5 bases at J, leaving 7 bases unmatched. Germline loops: CDR1 SGHRS, CDR2 YFSETQ. The complete variable domain, with remaining parts taken from reference TRBV5-1 and TRBJ2-5, reads KAGVTQTPRYLIKTRGQQVTLSCSPISGHRSVSWYQQTPGQGLQFLFEYFSETQRNKGNFPGRFSGRQFSNSRSEMNVSTLELGDSALYLCASSPGQGYETQYFGPGTRLLVL.

The DNA for the CDR3 is TGTGCCAGCAGCCCGCAAGGTTCCTACAATGAGCAGTTCTTC. It is translated as CASSPQGSYNEQFF. This chain links TRBV6-4 with TRBJ2-1, with D hard to call. V was cut by 6 bases and J by 1 base, with 10 bases left in between. CDR1 MRHNA and CDR2 SNTAGT come from the germline V gene. This CDR3 has 14 residues.

This CDR3 reads CSVERWSGAREAFF. CDR3 DNA sequence: TGCAGCGTTGAGAGGTGGTCGGGGGCCAGGGAAGCTTTCTTT. The chain is built from TRBV29-1 and TRBJ1-1, with D maybe TRBD1 (6 bases). The CDR3 totals 14 residues. Germline values: CDR1 SQVTM, CDR2 ANQGSEA. V was trimmed by 3 bases and J by 8 bases, leaving 19 bases between them.

V gene TRBV27 combines with J gene TRBJ1-6, with D maybe TRBD1 (6 bases). V lost 7 bases to trimming and J lost 10 bases, with 29 bases between them. The CDR3 runs 18 residues. Germline CDR1 MNHEY, CDR2 SMNVEV (reference sequence). The CDR3 region is CASTGWYQETGSPSPLHF. The CDR3 nucleotides are TGTGCCAGCACGGGGTGGTATCAGGAGACAGGATCACCCTCACCCCTCCACTTT.